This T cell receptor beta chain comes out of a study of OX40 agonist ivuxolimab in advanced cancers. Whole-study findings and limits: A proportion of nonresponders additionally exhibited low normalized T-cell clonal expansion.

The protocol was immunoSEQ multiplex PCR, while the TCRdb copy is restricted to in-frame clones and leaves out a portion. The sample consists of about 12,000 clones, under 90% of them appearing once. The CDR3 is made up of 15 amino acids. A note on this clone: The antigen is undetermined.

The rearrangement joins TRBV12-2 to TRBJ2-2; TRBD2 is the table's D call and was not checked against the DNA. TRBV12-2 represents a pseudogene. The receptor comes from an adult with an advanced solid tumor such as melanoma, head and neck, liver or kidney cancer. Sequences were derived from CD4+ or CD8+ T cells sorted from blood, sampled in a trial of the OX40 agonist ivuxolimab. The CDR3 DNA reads TGTGCAAGTCGCTTCCCGTCTGGGAGCCCCGGGGAGCTGTTTTTT. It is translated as CASRFPSGSPGELFF.